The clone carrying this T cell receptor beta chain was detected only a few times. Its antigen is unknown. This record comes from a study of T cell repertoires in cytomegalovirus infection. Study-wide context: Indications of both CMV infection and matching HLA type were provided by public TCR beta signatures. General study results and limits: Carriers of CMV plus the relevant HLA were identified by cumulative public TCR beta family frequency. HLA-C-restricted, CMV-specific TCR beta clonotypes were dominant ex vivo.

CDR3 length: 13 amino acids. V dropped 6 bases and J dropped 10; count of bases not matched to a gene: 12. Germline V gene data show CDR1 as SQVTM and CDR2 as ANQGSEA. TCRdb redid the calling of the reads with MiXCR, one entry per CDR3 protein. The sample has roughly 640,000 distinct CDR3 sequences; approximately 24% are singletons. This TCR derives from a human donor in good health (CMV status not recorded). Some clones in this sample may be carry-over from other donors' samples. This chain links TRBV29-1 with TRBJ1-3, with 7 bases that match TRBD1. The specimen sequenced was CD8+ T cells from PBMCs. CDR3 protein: CSVGGQDPRTIYF. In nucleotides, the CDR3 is TGCAGCGTCGGCGGACAGGACCCTAGAACCATATATTTT.